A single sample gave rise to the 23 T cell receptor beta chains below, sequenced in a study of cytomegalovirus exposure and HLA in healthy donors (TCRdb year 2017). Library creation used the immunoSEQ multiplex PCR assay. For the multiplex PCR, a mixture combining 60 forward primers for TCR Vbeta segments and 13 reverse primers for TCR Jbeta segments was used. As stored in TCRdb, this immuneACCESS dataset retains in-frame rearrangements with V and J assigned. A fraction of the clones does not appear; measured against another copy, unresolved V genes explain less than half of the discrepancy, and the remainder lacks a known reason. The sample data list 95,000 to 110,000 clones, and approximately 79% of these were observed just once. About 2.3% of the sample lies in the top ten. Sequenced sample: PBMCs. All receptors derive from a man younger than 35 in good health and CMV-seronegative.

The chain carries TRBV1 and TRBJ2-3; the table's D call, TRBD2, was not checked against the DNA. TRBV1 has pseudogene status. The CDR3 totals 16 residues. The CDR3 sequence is CISSQGLAGGGYTQYF. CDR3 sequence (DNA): TGCATCAGCAGCCAGGGACTAGCGGGGGGCGGGTATACGCAGTATTTT.

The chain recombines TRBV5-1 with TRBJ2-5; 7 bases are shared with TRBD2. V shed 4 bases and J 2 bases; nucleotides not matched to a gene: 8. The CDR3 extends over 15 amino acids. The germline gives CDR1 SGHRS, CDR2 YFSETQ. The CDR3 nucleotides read TGCGCCAGCAGCATGGGACTATCCGGACAAGAGACCCAGTACTTC. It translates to CASSMGLSGQETQYF.

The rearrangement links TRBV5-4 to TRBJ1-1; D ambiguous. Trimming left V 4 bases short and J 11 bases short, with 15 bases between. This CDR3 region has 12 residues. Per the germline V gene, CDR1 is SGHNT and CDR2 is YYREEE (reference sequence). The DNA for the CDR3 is TGTGCCAGCAGCGTACCCGGGAATCGGGCTTTCTTT. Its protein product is CASSVPGNRAFF.

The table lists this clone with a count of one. In DNA form, the CDR3 reads TGCGCCAGCAGCCAAGAGAGGGTCTCGTCCTACGAGCAGTACTTC. Translation gives CASSQERVSSYEQYF. The chain uses TRBV4-3 and TRBJ2-7, with D possibly being TRBD2 (5 bases). The CDR3 has 15 amino acids. Trimming stripped 0 bases from V and 1 base from J, with 10 bases between. Per the germline V gene, CDR1 is LGHNA and CDR2 is YSLEER.

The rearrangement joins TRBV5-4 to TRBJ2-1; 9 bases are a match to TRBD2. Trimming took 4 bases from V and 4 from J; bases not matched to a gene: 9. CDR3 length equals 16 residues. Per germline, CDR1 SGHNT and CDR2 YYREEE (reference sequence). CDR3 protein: CASSRISSGGYNEQFF. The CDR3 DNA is TGTGCCAGCAGCCGTATTAGTAGCGGGGGATACAATGAGCAGTTCTTC. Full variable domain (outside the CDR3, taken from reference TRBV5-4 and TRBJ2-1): ETGVTQSPTHLIKTRGQQVTLRCSSQSGHNTVSWYQQALGQGPQFIFQYYREEENGRGNFPPRFSGLQFPNYSSELNVNALELDDSALYLCASSRISSGGYNEQFFGPGTRLTVL.

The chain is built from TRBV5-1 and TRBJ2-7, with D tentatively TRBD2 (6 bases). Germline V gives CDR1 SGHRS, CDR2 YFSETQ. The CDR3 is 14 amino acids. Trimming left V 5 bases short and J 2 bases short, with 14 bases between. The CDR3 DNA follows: TGCGCCAGCAGTTTTGGCGGGAACACCTACGAGCAGTACTTC. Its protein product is CASSFGGNTYEQYF.

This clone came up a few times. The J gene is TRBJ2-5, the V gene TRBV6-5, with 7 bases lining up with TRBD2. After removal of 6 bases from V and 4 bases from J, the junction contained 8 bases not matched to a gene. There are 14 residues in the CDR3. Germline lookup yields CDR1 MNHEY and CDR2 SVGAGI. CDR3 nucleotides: TGTGCCAGCAGACGGACTAGGGAGGGAGAGACCCAGTACTTC. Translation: CASRRTREGETQYF.

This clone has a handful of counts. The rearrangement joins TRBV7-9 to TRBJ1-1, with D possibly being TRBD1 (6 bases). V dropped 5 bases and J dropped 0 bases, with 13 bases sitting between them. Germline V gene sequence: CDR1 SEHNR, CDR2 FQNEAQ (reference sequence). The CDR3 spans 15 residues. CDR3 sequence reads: CASSQIGQLNTEAFF. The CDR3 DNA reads TGTGCCAGCAGCCAAATCGGACAGTTGAACACTGAAGCTTTCTTT. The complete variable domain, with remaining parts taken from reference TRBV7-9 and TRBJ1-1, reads DTGVSQNPRHKITKRGQNVTFRCDPISEHNRLYWYRQTLGQGPEFLTYFQNEAQLEKSRLLSDRFSAERPKGSFSTLEIQRTEQGDSAMYLCASSQIGQLNTEAFFGQGTRLTVV.

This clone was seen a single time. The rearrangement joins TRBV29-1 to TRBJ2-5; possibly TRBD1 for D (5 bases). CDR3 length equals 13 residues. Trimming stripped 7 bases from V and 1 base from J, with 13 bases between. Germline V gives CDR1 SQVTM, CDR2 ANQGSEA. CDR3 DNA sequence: TGCAGCGCCCAAACAGACAGCCAAGAGACCCAGTACTTC. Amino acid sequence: CSAQTDSQETQYF.

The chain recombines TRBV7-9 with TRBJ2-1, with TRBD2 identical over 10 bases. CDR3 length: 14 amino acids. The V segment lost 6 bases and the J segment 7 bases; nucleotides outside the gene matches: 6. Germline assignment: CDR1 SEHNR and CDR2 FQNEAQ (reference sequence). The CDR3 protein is CASSAGLAANEQFF. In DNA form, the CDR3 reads TGTGCCAGCAGTGCCGGACTAGCGGCAAATGAGCAGTTCTTC.

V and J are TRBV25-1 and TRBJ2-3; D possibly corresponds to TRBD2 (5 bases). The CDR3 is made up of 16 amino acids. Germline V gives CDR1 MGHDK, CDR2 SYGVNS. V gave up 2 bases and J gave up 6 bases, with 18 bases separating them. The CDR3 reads CASSEPEVGIWDTQYF. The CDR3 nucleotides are TGTGCCAGCAGTGAACCGGAGGTGGGAATTTGGGATACGCAGTATTTT.

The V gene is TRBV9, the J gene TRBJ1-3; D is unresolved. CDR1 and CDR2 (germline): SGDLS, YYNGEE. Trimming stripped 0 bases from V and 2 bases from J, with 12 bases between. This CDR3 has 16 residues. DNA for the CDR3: TGTGCCAGCAGCGTAGTGAGCGGGATGGCTGGAAACACCATATATTTT. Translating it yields CASSVVSGMAGNTIYF. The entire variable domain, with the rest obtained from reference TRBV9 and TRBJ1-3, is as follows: DSGVTQTPKHLITATGQRVTLRCSPRSGDLSVYWYQQSLDQGLQFLIQYYNGEERAKGNILERFSAQQFPDLHSELNLSSLELGDSALYFCASSVVSGMAGNTIYFGEGSWLTVV.

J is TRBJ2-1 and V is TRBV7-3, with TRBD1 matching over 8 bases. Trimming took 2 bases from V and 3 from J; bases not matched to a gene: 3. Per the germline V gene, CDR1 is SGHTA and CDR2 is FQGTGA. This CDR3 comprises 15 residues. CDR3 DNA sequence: TGTGCCAGCAGCTTAGGACAGGGTGGCTACAATGAGCAGTTCTTC. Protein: CASSLGQGGYNEQFF.

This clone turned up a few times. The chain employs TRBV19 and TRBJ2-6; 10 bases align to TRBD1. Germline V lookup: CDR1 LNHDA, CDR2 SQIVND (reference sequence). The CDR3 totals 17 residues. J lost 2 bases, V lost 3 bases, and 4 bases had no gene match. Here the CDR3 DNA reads TGTGCCAGTAGTATGTGGGACAGGGGAGCTGGGGCCAACGTCCTGACTTTC. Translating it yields CASSMWDRGAGANVLTF. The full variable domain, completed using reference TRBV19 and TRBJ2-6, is DGGITQSPKYLFRKEGQNVTLSCEQNLNHDAMYWYRQDPGQGLRLIYYSQIVNDFQKGDIAEGYSVSREKKESFPLTVTSAQKNPTAFYLCASSMWDRGAGANVLTFGAGSRLTVL.

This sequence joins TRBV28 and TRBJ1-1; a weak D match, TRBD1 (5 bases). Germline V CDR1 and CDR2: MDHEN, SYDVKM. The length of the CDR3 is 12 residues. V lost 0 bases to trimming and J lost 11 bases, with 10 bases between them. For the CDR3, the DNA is TGTGCCAGCAGTTTATGGTCAGGGTCCGCTTTCTTT. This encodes CASSLWSGSAFF.

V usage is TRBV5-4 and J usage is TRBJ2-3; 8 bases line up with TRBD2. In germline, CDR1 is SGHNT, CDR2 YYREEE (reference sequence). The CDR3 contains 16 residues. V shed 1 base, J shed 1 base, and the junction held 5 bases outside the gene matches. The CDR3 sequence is CASSLSAGGRTDTQYF. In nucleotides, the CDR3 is TGTGCCAGCAGCTTGTCCGCGGGGGGCCGCACAGATACGCAGTATTTT.

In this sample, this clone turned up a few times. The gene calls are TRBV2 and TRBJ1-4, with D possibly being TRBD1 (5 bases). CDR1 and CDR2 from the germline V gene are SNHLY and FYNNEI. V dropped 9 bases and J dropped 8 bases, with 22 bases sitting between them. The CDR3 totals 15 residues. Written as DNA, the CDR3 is TGTGCCAGTTCCCCTATCGGGGGGATCGAAGAAAAACTGTTTTTT. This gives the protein CASSPIGGIEEKLFF.

The CDR3 sequence is CASSLGQGGFDEQFF. DNA for the CDR3: TGTGCCAGCAGCTTAGGACAGGGCGGGTTCGATGAGCAGTTCTTC. The rearrangement joins TRBV11-3 to TRBJ2-1; 7 bases align to TRBD1. The junction had 8 bases not matched to a gene; V was cut back by 1 base and J by 8 bases. Per germline, CDR1 SGHNT and CDR2 YENEEA. The CDR3 is 15 residues long.

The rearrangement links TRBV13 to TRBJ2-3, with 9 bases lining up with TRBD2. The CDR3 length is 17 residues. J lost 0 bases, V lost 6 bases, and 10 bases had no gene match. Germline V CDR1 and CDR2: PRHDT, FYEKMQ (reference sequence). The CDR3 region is CASSQAAGGLSTDTQYF. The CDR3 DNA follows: TGTGCCAGCAGTCAAGCGGCGGGGGGGCTGAGCACAGATACGCAGTATTTT.

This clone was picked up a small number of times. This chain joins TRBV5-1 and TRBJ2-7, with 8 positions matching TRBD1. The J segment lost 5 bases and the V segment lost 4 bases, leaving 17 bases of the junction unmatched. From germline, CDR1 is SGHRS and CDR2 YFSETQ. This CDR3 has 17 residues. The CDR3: CASSDTVVDPGGHEQYF. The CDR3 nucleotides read TGCGCCAGCAGCGATACAGTTGTCGATCCAGGGGGCCACGAGCAGTACTTC.

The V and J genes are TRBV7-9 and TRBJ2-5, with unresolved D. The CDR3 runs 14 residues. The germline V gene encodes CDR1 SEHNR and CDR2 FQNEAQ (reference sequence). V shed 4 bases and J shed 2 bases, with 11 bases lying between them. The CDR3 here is CASSSLQRQETQYF. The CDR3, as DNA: TGTGCCAGCAGCTCCTTACAGAGACAAGAGACCCAGTACTTC.

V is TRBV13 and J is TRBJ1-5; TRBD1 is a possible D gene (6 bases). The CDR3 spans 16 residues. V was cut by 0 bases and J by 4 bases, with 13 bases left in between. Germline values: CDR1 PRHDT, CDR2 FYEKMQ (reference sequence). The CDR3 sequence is CASSLGAGAGNQPQHF. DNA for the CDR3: TGTGCCAGCAGCTTAGGGGCAGGGGCAGGGAATCAGCCCCAGCATTTT.

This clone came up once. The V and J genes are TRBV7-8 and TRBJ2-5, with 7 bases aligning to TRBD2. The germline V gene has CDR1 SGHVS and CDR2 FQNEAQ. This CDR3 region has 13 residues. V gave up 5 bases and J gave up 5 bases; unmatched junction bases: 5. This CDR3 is CASSLRDYETQYF. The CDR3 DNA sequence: TGTGCCAGCAGCCTCCGGGACTATGAGACCCAGTACTTC.